The rows below give T cell receptor beta chains drawn from one sample of a study of T cell changes during pregnancy in multiple sclerosis. Sequencing used immunoSEQ multiplex PCR; TCRdb keeps in-frame clones, though not all of them. The sample has approximately 59,000 clones; about 93% are singletons. The sequences come from peripheral blood, collected in the third trimester of pregnancy. The receptors derive from a female donor in good health, enrolled as a control in a pregnancy study. The CDR3 runs from the conserved cysteine through the conserved F or W. D genes are given only for firm matches.

TRBV30	TRBJ1-2	NA	CAWTQGTTANYGYTF	TGTGCTTGGACCCAAGGGACAACAGCTAACTATGGCTACACCTTC
TRBV6-6	TRBJ2-7	TRBD1	CASSSPPTGGRNEQYF	TGTGCCAGCAGTTCGCCCCCTACAGGGGGCAGGAACGAGCAGTACTTC
TRBV28	TRBJ2-2	NA	CASSQRTGRAGELFF	TGTGCCAGCAGTCAGCGGACAGGGAGGGCCGGGGAGCTGTTTTTT
TRBV7-6	TRBJ2-2	TRBD1	CASSLIGRGPTGELFF	TGTGCCAGCAGCCTGATAGGAAGGGGGCCGACCGGGGAGCTGTTTTTT
TRBV4-2	TRBJ2-2	TRBD2	CASSQVLAGGPDGELFF	TGTGCCAGCAGCCAAGTTCTAGCGGGGGGGCCTGACGGGGAGCTGTTTTTT
TRBV7-2	TRBJ2-7	TRBD2	CASSTLLGGGSSYEQYF	TGTGCCAGCAGCACCCTACTAGGCGGGGGGAGCTCCTACGAGCAGTACTTC
TRBV19	TRBJ1-5	NA	CASRDKGIVGNQPQHF	TGTGCCAGTAGAGATAAGGGGATCGTTGGCAATCAGCCCCAGCATTTT
TRBV25-1	TRBJ1-4	TRBD1	CASSVQGRVEKLFF	TGTGCCAGCAGTGTACAGGGGCGGGTTGAAAAACTGTTTTTT
TRBV5-1	TRBJ2-3	TRBD1	CASSGQGVSTDTQYF	TGCGCCAGCAGCGGACAGGGCGTAAGCACAGATACGCAGTATTTT
TRBV7-9	TRBJ2-3	TRBD1	CASSLKGTGEVRADTQYF	TGTGCCAGCAGCTTAAAGGGGACAGGAGAGGTTCGGGCAGATACGCAGTATTTT